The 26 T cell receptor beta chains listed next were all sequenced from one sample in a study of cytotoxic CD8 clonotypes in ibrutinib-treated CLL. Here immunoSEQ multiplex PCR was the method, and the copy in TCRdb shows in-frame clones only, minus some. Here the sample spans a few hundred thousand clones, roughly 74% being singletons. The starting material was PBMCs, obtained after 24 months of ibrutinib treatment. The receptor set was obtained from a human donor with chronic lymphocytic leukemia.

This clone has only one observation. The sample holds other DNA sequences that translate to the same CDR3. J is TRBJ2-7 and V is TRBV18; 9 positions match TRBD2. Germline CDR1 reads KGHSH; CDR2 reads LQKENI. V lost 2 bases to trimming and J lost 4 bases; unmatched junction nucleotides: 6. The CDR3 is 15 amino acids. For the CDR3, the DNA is TGTGCCAGCTCACCAGGTAGCGGGAGCGTTTACGAGCAGTACTTC. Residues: CASSPGSGSVYEQYF.

CDR3 residues: CASSYWTSGRAGEQYF. DNA for the CDR3: TGTGCCAGCAGTTACTGGACTAGCGGGAGGGCCGGCGAGCAGTACTTC. The V gene is TRBV6-5, the J gene TRBJ2-7, with TRBD2 identical over 15 bases. CDR3 size: 16 residues. With V trimmed by 1 base and J by 6 bases, 4 bases remained unmatched. CDR1 MNHEY and CDR2 SVGAGI come from the germline V gene.

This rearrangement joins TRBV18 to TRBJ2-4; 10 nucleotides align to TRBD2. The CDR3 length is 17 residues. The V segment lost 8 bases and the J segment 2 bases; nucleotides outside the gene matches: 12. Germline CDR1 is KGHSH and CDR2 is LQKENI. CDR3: CASRGAGTSVSKNIQYF. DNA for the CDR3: TGTGCCAGCCGGGGCGCTGGGACTAGCGTCTCCAAAAACATTCAGTACTTC.

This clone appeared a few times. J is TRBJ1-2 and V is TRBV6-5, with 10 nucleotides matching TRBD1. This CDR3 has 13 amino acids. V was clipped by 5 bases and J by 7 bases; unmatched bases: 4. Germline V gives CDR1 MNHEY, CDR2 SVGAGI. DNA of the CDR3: TGTGCCAGCAGTGCCGGGACAGGGGCTGGCTACACCTTC. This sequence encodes CASSAGTGAGYTF.

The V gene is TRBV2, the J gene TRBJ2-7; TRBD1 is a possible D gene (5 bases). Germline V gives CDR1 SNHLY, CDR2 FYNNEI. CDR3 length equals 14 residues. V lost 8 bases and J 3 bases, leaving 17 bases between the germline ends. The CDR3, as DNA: TGTGCCAGCCCCAGGGTATCCCATCGCTACGAGCAGTACTTC. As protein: CASPRVSHRYEQYF.

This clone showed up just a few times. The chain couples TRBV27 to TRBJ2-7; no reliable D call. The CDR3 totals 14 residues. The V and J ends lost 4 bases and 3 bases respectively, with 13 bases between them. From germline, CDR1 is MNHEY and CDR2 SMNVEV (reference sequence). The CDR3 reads CASSSQVSFYEQYF. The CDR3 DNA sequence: TGTGCCAGCAGTTCCCAGGTATCTTTCTACGAGCAGTACTTC.

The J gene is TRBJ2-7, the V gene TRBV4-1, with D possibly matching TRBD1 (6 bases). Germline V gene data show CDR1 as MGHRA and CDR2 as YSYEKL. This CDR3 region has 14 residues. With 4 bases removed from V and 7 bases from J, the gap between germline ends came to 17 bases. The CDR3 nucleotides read TGCGCCAGCAGCCTCCTAGAGGCAGGGGATGAGCAGTACTTC. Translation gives CASSLLEAGDEQYF.

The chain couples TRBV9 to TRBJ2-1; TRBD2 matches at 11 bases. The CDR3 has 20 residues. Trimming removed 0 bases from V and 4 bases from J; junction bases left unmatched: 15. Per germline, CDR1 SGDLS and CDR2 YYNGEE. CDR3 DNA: TGTGCCAGCAGCGTAGCAGGGACTAGCGGTTGGGGGTCTGGGTACAATGAGCAGTTCTTC. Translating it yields CASSVAGTSGWGSGYNEQFF. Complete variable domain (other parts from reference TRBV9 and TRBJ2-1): DSGVTQTPKHLITATGQRVTLRCSPRSGDLSVYWYQQSLDQGLQFLIQYYNGEERAKGNILERFSAQQFPDLHSELNLSSLELGDSALYFCASSVAGTSGWGSGYNEQFFGPGTRLTVL.

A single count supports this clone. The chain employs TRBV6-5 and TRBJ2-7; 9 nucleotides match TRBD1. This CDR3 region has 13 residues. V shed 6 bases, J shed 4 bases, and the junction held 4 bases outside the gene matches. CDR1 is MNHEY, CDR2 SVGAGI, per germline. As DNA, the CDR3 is TGTGCCAGCAGGGTAGGGACAGGGTACGAGCAGTACTTC. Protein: CASRVGTGYEQYF.

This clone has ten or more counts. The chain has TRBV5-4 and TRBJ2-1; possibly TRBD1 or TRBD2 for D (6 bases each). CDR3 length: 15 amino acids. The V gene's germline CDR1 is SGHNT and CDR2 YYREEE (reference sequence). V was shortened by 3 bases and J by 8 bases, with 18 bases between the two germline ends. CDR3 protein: CASSSHGGLSDEQFF. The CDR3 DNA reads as TGTGCCAGCAGCTCGCACGGGGGCTTGAGCGATGAGCAGTTCTTC.

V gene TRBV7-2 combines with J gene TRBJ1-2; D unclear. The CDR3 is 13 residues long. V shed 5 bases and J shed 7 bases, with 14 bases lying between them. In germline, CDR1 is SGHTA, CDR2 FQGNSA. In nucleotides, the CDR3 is TGTGCCAGCAGCCCTCCGGGTCTTGGTGGCTACACCTTC. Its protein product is CASSPPGLGGYTF.

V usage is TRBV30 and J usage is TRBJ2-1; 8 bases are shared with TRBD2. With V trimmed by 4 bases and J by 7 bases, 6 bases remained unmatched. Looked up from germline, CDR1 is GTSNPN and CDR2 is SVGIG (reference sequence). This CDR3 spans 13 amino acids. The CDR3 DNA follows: TGTGCCTGGACAGCGGGAGCGGCGAATGAGCAGTTCTTC. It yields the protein CAWTAGAANEQFF.

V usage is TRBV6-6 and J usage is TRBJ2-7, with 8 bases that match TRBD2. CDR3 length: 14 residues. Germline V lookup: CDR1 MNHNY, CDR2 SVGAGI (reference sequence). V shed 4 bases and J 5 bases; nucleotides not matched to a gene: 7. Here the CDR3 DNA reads TGTGCCAGCAGTTCCGGGACTAGGTCTGACGAGCAGTACTTC. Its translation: CASSSGTRSDEQYF.

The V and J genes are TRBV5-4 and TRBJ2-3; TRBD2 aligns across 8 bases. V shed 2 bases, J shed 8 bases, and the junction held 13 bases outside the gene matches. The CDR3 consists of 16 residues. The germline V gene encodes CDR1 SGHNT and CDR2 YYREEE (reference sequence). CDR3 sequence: CASSLGEDSGGGTQYF. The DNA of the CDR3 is TGTGCCAGCAGCTTAGGGGAAGACAGCGGGGGAGGTACGCAGTATTTT. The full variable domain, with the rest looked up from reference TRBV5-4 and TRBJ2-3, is ETGVTQSPTHLIKTRGQQVTLRCSSQSGHNTVSWYQQALGQGPQFIFQYYREEENGRGNFPPRFSGLQFPNYSSELNVNALELDDSALYLCASSLGEDSGGGTQYFGPGTRLTVL.

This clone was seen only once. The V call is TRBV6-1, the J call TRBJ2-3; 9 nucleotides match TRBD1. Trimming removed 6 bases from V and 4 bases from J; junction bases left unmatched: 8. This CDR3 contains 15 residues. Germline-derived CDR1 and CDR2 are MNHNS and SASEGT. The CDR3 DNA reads TGTGCCAGCAGGGAGGAAGGGACAGGGTCAGATACGCAGTATTTT. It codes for CASREEGTGSDTQYF.

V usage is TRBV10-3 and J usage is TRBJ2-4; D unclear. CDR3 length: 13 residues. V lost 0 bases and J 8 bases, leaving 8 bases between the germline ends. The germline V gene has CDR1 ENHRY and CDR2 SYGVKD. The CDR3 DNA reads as TGTGCCATCAGTGAGTCGGGTTCTTACATTCAGTACTTC. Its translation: CAISESGSYIQYF.

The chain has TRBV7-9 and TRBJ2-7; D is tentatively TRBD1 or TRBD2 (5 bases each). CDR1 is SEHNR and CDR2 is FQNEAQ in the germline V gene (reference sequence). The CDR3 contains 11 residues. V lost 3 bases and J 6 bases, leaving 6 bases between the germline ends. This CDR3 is CASSLGVEQYF. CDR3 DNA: TGTGCCAGCAGCTTGGGGGTCGAGCAGTACTTC.

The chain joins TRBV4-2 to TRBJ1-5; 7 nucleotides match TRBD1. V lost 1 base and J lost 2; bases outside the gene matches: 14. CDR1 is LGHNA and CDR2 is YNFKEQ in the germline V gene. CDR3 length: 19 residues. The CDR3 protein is CASSQVGISTGRGNQPQHF. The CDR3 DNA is TGTGCCAGCAGCCAAGTAGGCATTTCGACAGGGCGCGGCAATCAGCCCCAGCATTTT.

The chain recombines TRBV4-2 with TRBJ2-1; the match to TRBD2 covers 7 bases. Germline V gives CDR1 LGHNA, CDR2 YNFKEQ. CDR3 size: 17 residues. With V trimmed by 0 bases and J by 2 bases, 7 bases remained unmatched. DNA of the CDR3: TGTGCCAGCAGCCAAGAGAGGGCGGGGGAAACCTACAATGAGCAGTTCTTC. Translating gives CASSQERAGETYNEQFF.

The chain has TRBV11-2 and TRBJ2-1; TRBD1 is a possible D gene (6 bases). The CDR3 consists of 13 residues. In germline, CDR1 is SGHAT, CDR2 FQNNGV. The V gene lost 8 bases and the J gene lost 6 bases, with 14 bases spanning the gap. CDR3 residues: CASRKLGGNEQFF. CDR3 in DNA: TGTGCCAGCCGGAAACTAGGGGGCAATGAGCAGTTCTTC.

Written as DNA, the CDR3 is TGTGCCAGCAGCGCCGCATACACAGATACGCAGTATTTT. The encoded protein is CASSAAYTDTQYF. The gene calls are TRBV13 and TRBJ2-3; D gene ambiguous. Germline CDR1 and CDR2: PRHDT and FYEKMQ (reference sequence). V was pared by 5 bases and J by 2 bases, with 8 bases between. This CDR3 is 13 amino acids long.

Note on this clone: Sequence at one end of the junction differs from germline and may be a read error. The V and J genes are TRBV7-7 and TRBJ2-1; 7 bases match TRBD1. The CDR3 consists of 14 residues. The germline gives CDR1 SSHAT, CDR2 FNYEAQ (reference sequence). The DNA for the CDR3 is TGTGCTAGCAGCCAACGACAGGGATGGAATGAGCAGTTCTTC. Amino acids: CASSQRQGWNEQFF.

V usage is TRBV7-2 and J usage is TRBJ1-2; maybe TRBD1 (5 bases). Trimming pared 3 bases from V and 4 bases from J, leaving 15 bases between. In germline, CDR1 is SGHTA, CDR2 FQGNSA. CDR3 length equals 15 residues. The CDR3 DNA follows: TGTGCCAGCAGCTTTTATCTGGAGGGGTCCTATGGCTACACCTTC. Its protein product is CASSFYLEGSYGYTF.

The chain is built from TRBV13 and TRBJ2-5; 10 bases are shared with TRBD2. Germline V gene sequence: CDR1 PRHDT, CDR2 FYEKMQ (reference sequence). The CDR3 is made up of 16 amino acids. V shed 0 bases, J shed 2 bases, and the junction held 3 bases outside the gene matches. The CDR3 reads CASSLGTSGLQETQYF. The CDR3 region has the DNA TGTGCCAGCAGCTTAGGGACTAGCGGGTTACAAGAGACCCAGTACTTC. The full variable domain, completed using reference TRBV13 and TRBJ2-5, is AAGVIQSPRHLIKEKRETATLKCYPIPRHDTVYWYQQGPGQDPQFLISFYEKMQSDKGSIPDRFSAQQFSDYHSELNMSSLELGDSALYFCASSLGTSGLQETQYFGPGTRLLVL.

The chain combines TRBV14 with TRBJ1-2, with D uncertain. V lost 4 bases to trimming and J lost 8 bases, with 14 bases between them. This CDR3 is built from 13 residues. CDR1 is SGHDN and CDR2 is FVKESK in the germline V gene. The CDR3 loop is CASSPPGLGGYTF. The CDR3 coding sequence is TGTGCCAGCAGCCCGCCTGGTTTAGGAGGCTACACCTTC.

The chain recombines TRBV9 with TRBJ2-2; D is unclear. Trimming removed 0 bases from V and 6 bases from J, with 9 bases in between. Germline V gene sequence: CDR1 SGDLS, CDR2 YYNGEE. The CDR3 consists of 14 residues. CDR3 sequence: CASSVGWSPGELFF. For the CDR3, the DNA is TGTGCCAGCAGCGTAGGCTGGAGTCCCGGGGAGCTGTTTTTT.